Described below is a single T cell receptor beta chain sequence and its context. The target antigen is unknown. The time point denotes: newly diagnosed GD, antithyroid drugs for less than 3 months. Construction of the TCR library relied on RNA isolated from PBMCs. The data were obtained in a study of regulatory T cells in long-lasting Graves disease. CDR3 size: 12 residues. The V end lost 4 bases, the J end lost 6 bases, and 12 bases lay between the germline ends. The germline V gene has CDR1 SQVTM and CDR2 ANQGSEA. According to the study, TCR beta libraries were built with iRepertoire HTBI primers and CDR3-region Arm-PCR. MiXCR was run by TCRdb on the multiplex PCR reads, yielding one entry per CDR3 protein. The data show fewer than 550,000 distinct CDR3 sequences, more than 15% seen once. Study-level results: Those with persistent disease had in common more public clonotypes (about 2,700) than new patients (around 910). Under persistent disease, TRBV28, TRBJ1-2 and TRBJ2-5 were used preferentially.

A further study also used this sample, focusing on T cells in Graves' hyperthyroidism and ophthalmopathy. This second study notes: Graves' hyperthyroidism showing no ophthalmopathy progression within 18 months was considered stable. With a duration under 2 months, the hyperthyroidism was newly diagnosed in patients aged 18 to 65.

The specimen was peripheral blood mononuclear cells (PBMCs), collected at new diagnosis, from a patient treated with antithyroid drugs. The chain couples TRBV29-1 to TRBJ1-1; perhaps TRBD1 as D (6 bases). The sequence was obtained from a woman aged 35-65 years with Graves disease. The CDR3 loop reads CSVGWGRAEAFF. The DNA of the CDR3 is TGCAGCGTTGGATGGGGGCGCGCTGAAGCTTTCTTT.